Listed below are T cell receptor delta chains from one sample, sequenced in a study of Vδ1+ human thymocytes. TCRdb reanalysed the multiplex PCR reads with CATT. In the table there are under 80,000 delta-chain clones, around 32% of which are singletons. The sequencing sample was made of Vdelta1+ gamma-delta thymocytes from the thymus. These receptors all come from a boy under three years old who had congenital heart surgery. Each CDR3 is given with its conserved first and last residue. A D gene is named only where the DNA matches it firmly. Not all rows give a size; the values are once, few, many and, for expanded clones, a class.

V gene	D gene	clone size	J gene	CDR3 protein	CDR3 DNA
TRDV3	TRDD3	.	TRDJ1	CAFNEPSHWGIRREKLIF	TGTGCCTTTAATGAGCCTTCACACTGGGGGATACGGCGCGAGAAACTCATCTTT
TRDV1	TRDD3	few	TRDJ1	CALGELGPRLTPIRRGYGYTDKLIF	TGTGCTCTTGGGGAACTAGGTCCCAGACTCACTCCTATACGGAGGGGATACGGGTACACCGATAAACTCATCTTT
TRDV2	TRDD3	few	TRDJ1	CACDTGGISQYTDKLIF	TGTGCCTGTGACACCGGGGGGATTTCCCAGTACACCGATAAACTCATCTTT
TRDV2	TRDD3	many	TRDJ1	CACDRGDLTLTDKLIF	TGTGCCTGTGACAGGGGGGATTTGACCCTCACCGATAAACTCATCTTT
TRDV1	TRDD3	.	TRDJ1	CALGGRTGGYRRYTDKLIF	TGTGCTCTTGGGGGCCGTACTGGGGGATATAGAAGGTACACCGATAAACTCATCTTT
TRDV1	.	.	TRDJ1	CALGEPHFLQGEGDTPPSTPYTDKLIF	TGTGCTCTTGGGGAACCCCACTTCCTACAAGGGGAGGGGGATACCCCTCCTTCGACTCCCTACACCGATAAACTCATCTTT
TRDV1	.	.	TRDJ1	CALGGKSHDKLIF	TGTGCTCTTGGGGGGAAATCCCACGATAAACTCATCTTT
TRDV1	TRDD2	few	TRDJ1	CALGELIGLPPYTTDKLIF	TGTGCTCTTGGGGAACTAATAGGCCTTCCTCCCTACACCACCGATAAACTCATCTTT
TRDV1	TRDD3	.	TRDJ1	CALGEQGPSSLYWGIHNTDKLIF	TGTGCTCTTGGGGAACAAGGCCCCTCTTCCTTGTACTGGGGGATACATAACACCGATAAACTCATCTTT
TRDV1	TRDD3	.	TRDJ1	CALGELSYVEGYEIDNLIF	TGTGCTCTTGGGGAACTTAGCTACGTGGAGGGATACGAGATCGATAACCTCATCTTT
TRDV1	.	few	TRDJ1	CALGPTGSQRLYTDKLIF	TGTGCTCTTGGGCCCACTGGGTCTCAAAGACTGTACACCGATAAACTCATCTTT
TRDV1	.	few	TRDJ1	CALGELAFHPSICTDKLIF	TGTGCTCTTGGGGAACTAGCTTTCCATCCCTCCATTTGTACCGATAAACTCATCTTT
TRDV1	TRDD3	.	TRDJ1	CALGARGDTWYTDKLIF	TGTGCTCTTGGGGCGAGGGGGGATACGTGGTACACCGATAAACTCATCTTT
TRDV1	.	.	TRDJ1	CALGEEAFPGALYGYTDKLIF	TGTGCTCTTGGGGAAGAGGCATTTCCAGGGGCCCTATATGGGTACACCGATAAACTCATCTTT
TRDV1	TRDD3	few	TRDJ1	CALGEPTALGDSYTDKLIF	TGTGCTCTTGGGGAGCCTACAGCACTGGGGGATTCCTACACCGATAAACTCATCTTT
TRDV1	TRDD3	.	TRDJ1	CALGGPLYGSLLGGQWREADTDKLIF	TGTGCTCTTGGGGGGCCACTCTACGGGAGCCTACTGGGGGGCCAATGGCGGGAAGCGGACACCGATAAACTCATCTTT
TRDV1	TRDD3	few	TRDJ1	CALGETRSGPTRVVWGTYTDKLIF	TGTGCTCTTGGGGAAACCCGCTCCGGACCGACGAGGGTGGTCTGGGGGACATACACCGATAAACTCATCTTT
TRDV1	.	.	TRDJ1	CALGEAILPTRDWGGYTDKLIF	TGTGCTCTTGGGGAGGCGATACTTCCTACGAGGGACTGGGGAGGGTACACCGATAAACTCATCTTT
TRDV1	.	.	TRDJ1	CALGELPPVRGRTDNLIF	TGTGCTCTTGGGGAACTCCCCCCCGTCCGAGGACGTACCGATAACCTCATCTTT
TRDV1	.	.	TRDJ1	CALGELSPTLGATDKLIF	TGTGCTCTTGGGGAACTTTCTCCTACGCTGGGGGCCACCGATAAACTCATCTTT
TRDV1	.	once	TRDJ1	CALGDTRESTGPYTDKLIF	TGTGCTCTTGGGGATACCCGAGAGAGTACTGGTCCGTACACCGATAAACTCATCTTT
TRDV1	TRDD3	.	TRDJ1	CALGARGGIRGREDKLIF	TGTGCTCTTGGGGCACGAGGAGGGATACGCGGCCGGGAGGATAAACTCATCTTT
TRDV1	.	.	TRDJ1	CALGEPGGPDKLIF	TGTGCTCTTGGGGAACCGGGGGGACCGGATAAACTCATCTTT
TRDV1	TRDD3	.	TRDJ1	CARGKARVPHTGGATLYTDKLIF	TGTGCTCGTGGGAAGGCCCGGGTTCCCCATACTGGGGGAGCAACCTTGTACACCGATAAACTCATCTTT
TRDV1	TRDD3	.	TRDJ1	CALGSPISTPPIYQITGGPHTDKLIF	TGTGCTCTTGGGTCTCCAATTTCTACGCCGCCCATATATCAGATTACTGGGGGTCCACACACCGATAAACTCATCTTT
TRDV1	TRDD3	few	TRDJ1	CALGEGGPRTGGAYYTDKLIF	TGTGCTCTTGGGGAAGGCGGGCCCAGAACTGGGGGAGCTTATTACACCGATAAACTCATCTTT
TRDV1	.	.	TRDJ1	CALGEQNIEVRTDKLIF	TGTGCTCTCGGGGAACAAAACATCGAGGTCCGTACCGATAAACTCATCTTT
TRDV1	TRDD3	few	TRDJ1	CALGLPSYWGDTDKLIF	TGTGCTCTTGGTCTCCCGTCATACTGGGGGGACACCGATAAACTCATCTTT
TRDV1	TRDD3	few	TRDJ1	CALGPKILWGIDFADKLIF	TGTGCTCTTGGTCCAAAGATCCTCTGGGGGATAGACTTTGCCGATAAACTCATCTTT
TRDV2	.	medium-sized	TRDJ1	CACDTGNTDKLIF	TGTGCCTGTGACACCGGTAACACCGATAAACTCATCTTT
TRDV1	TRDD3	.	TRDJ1	CALGERVLRSTGGYWGLPDKLIF	TGTGCTCTTGGGGAAAGGGTCCTACGGAGTACTGGGGGATACTGGGGCCTTCCCGATAAACTCATCTTT
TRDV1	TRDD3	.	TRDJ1	CALGEPPPLLRRLPRWGTTDKLIF	TGTGCTCTTGGGGAGCCACCCCCCCTCCTACGTCGTTTGCCTCGCTGGGGGACCACCGATAAACTCATCTTT
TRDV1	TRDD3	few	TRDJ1	CALGERPFLHNWGILGSDKLIF	TGTGCTCTTGGGGAGCGACCCTTCCTACACAACTGGGGGATATTGGGATCGGATAAACTCATCTTT
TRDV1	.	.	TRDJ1	CALGDPRPFSLSPADKLIF	TGTGCTCTTGGGGACCCCCGTCCTTTCTCCCTGAGCCCGGCAGATAAACTCATCTTT
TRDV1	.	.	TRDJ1	CALGEISLPQYWGSYTDKLIF	TGTGCTCTTGGGGAAATCAGCCTTCCGCAGTACTGGGGTTCGTACACCGATAAACTCATCTTT
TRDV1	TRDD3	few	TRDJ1	CALGELTLGEGGLIF	TGTGCTCTTGGGGAGCTAACACTGGGGGAGGGAGGCCTCATCTTT
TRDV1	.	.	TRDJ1	CALGEQPIGHRLGDIWATDKLIF	.
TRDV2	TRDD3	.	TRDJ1	CACAISPTVPYWGMDAKVQYTDKLIF	TGTGCCTGTGCCATCTCCCCTACTGTACCGTACTGGGGGATGGACGCCAAGGTTCAATACACCGATAAACTCATCTTT
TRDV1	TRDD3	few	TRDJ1	CALGDLLPSYWGILDTDKLIF	TGTGCTCTTGGGGATCTTCTTCCCTCGTACTGGGGGATACTGGACACCGATAAACTCATCTTT
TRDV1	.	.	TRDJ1	CALGEMGSPKADKLIF	TGTGCTCTTGGGGAGATGGGCTCTCCAAAGGCCGATAAACTCATCTTT
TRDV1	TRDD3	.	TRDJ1	CALGEPTFLPTSSYWGIQTDKLIF	TGTGCTCTTGGGGAGCCCACTTTCCTTCCTACGTCTTCGTACTGGGGGATACAAACCGATAAACTCATCTTT
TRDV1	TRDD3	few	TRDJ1	CALGELLRTNWGHDGPYTDKLIF	TGTGCTCTTGGGGAGCTACTACGGACTAACTGGGGACACGACGGACCGTACACCGATAAACTCATCTTT
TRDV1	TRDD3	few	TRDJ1	CALGELGPLRTGGYPDKLIF	TGTGCTCTTGGGGAATTGGGTCCCCTTCGTACTGGGGGATACCCCGATAAACTCATCTTT
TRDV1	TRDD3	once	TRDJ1	CALGSPRGIRGEHTDKLIF	TGTGCTCTTGGGTCCCCCAGGGGGATACGTGGGGAGCACACCGATAAACTCATCTTT
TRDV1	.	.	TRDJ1	CALTELPLTGDGLIF	TGTGCTCTTACCGAGCTTCCTCTCACTGGGGACGGACTCATCTTT
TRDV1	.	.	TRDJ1	CALGNALPNWFIRAKLIF	TGTGCTCTTGGGAATGCCCTCCCCAACTGGTTTATAAGGGCTAAACTCATCTTT
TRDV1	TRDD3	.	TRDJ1	CALGELCWGINTDKLIF	TGTGCTCTTGGGGAACTCTGCTGGGGGATAAACACCGATAAACTCATCTTT
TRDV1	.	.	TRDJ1	CALGARFLSVKGYAPYATKLIF	TGTGCTCTTGGGGCCCGCTTCCTATCGGTAAAGGGATACGCCCCATACGCTACTAAACTCATCTTT
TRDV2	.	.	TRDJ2	CACDMVGTRALTAQLFF	TGTGCCTGTGACATGGTAGGGACGAGAGCTTTGACAGCACAACTCTTCTTT
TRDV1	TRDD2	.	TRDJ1	CALGAPHDIPTGVGPAAYTDKLIF	TGTGCTCTTGGGGCACCCCACGACATTCCTACGGGGGTGGGGCCGGCGGCGTACACCGATAAACTCATCTTT
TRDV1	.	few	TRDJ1	CALGTPGGPTKGVNYTDKLIF	TGTGCTCTTGGGACCCCCGGGGGTCCTACGAAAGGGGTAAATTACACCGATAAACTCATCTTT
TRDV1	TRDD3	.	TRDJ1	CALGDPNFLPFTGGYAKTDKLIF	TGTGCTCTTGGGGACCCGAACTTCCTACCTTTTACTGGGGGATACGCTAAGACCGATAAACTCATCTTT
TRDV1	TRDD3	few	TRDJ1	CALGEMSKRTPRRDTIYTDKLIF	TGTGCTCTTGGGGAAATGTCCAAAAGAACACCGAGGAGGGATACCATTTACACCGATAAACTCATCTTT
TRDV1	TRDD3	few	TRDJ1	CALGRRKYGATGGVYTDKLIF	TGTGCTCTTGGGAGGAGAAAGTACGGGGCCACTGGGGGGGTGTACACCGATAAACTCATCTTT
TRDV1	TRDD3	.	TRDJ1	CATLFPGVLGDTTDKLIF	TGTGCTACTCTTTTTCCGGGTGTACTGGGGGATACAACCGATAAACTCATCTTT